This T cell receptor beta chain was sequenced in a study of T cells in Graves' hyperthyroidism and ophthalmopathy (dated by TCRdb to the late 2010s). With regard to the full study: Peripheral blood was collected at initial diagnosis, before any treatment. A discovery cohort of roughly 100 patients, about 40 with Graves' ophthalmopathy and approximately 55 with stable Graves' hyperthyroidism, was used to find distinguishing TCR V-J signatures. Prospective prediction of ophthalmopathy was tested in an independent validation cohort of 18 to 20 hyperthyroidism patients and 17 patients who later progressed to ophthalmopathy. The roughly 94 discovery patients were randomly divided into training and test sets at a 7:3 ratio. In more than 5 Graves' hyperthyroidism patients, the study also compared T-cell repertoires from thyroid tissue with T-cell repertoires from blood. After blood sampling, hyperthyroidism patients were treated with methimazole at a starting dose of 30 mg daily, and ophthalmopathy patients were treated with high-dose intravenous methylprednisolone. According to the paper, TCR Vbeta CDR3 sequencing was carried out on some 130 peripheral blood samples, which came from under 50 ophthalmopathy, 75 to 80 hyperthyroidism and about 17 progressor patients.

In the ophthalmopathy patients, disease was moderately to severely active, with a Clinical Activity Score of 3 or more, a NOSPECS grade of 4 or more, and a duration of less than 3 months. Patients with uncontrolled infections, other autoimmune diseases, pregnancy or lactation were excluded. Diagnoses were based on clinical symptoms, serum thyroxine and TRAb, thyroid ultrasound and orbital computed tomography. PBMCs were isolated from approximately 10 ml of fresh peripheral blood by Ficoll-Paque density gradient centrifugation. Total RNA was extracted using Trizol reagent, and RNA quality was assessed on an Agilent 2100 Bioanalyzer. About this clonotype: It has no known antigen specificity. Per-base quality was not reported, and no clone a single base away is much larger than it.

The TCR beta CDR3 regions were amplified from the RNA transcripts. For the first round of RT-PCR on the TCR CDR3, the HTBI primer set was used together with the Qiagen OneStep RT-PCR kit. A second multiplex PCR round built the libraries, followed by size selection and purification. Sequencing of the libraries was done on an Illumina HiSeq2000 using paired-end 100 bp reads. As for the authors' bioinformatics: SOAPnuke was used to process the raw data, throwing out any read that contained adapters or uncalled bases, had a mean Phred below 15, or lacked an exact constant-primer or identifier match. High-quality paired reads were merged using COPE v1.2.5, and each unique nucleotide sequence was defined as a clonotype. MiTCR v1.1 was used to align clonotypes to the IMGT TRBV, TRBD and TRBJ reference segments. The analysis included only V-J combinations with a frequency above 0.0001, which together covered 98% to 99.2% of the repertoires. A TCS score was defined as the ratio between F50 (clonal expansion) and ExV (chaos), using BLOSUM62-based TCRdist between CDR3 peptides within each V-J. Welch's t-statistics and random forest reduced fewer than 600 V-J features to some 14, which were used in a naive Bayes classifier (R e1071). TCRdb reprocessing: public reads trimmed at Q25 with fastp, clones called with MiXCR, in-frame beta chains kept. Entries that share a CDR3 protein sequence are merged under the most common genes and DNA. The V and J calls follow TCRdb's processing rather than the paper's. The sample contains over 400,000 distinct CDR3 sequences, roughly 14% of them found a single time. The ten largest make up roughly an eighth of the sample.

V loses 7 bases, J loses 9 bases, and the germline ends lie 7 bases apart. Taken from cysteine to phenylalanine, the CDR3 has 10 residues. Only the CDR3 DNA is retained, 30 bases long and in frame from the first base. From the germline V gene (reference sequence), CDR1 is MNHEY and CDR2 is SMNVEV. Study-level results and caveats: Most expanded thyroid clonotypes (frequency above 0.001) were also detected in blood, a finding suggesting that blood repertoires may reflect thyroid immune responses. No statistical method was used to fix the sample size in advance, and group allocation was not hidden from the investigators. In cross-validation, a model built on a 13 V-J signature told ophthalmopathy apart from stable hyperthyroidism with over 85% sensitivity and roughly 81% specificity, and in testing the same model reached 80%/75%. In validation, progression to ophthalmopathy was predicted by the model with more than 65% sensitivity and around 75% specificity, a median of approximately 6.5 months before onset.

The TCR sequence derives from a man aged 18-30 years with Graves' ophthalmopathy. Sequencing used blood. The rearrangement joined TRBV27 to TRBJ1-5, with the D gene not clear enough to name. The nucleotides read TGTGCCAGCATTATCAGGCCCCAGCATTTT. Its amino acids are CASIIRPQHF.